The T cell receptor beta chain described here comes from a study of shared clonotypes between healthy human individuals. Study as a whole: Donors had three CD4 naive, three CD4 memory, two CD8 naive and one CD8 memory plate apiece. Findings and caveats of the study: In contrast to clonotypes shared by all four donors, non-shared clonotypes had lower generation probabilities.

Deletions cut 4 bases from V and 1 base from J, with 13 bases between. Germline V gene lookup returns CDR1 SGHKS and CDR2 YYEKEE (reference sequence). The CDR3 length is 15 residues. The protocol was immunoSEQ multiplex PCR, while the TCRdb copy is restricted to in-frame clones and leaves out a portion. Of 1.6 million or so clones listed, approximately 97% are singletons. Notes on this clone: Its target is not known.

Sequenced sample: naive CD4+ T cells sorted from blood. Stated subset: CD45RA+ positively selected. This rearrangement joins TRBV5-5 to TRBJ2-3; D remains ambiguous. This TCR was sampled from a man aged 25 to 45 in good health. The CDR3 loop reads CASSHISGGTDTQYF. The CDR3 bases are TGTGCCAGCAGCCATATCTCAGGCGGCACAGATACGCAGTATTTT.